This T cell receptor (beta chain) originates from a study of blood T cell repertoires in COVID-19. Study-level background: The study drew acute and convalescent COVID-19 samples from the United States, Italy and Spain.

Only in-frame clones appear in the TCRdb table, and some are missing; sequencing was by immunoSEQ multiplex PCR. The table lists 130,000 to 150,000 clones, 88% of them singletons. The germline V gene encodes CDR1 LNHDA and CDR2 SQIVND (reference sequence). Trimming removed 2 bases from V and 4 bases from J, with 6 bases in between. The CDR3 has 13 residues. V gene TRBV19 combines with J gene TRBJ1-5, with D perhaps matching TRBD1 (5 bases). This clonotype was obtained from a woman aged 25 to 39 with acute COVID-19. Specimen: PBMCs or T cells enriched from blood (not recorded which). The CDR3 loop is CASSIPGNQPQHF. Here the CDR3 DNA reads TGTGCCAGTAGTATACCAGGGAATCAGCCCCAGCATTTT.